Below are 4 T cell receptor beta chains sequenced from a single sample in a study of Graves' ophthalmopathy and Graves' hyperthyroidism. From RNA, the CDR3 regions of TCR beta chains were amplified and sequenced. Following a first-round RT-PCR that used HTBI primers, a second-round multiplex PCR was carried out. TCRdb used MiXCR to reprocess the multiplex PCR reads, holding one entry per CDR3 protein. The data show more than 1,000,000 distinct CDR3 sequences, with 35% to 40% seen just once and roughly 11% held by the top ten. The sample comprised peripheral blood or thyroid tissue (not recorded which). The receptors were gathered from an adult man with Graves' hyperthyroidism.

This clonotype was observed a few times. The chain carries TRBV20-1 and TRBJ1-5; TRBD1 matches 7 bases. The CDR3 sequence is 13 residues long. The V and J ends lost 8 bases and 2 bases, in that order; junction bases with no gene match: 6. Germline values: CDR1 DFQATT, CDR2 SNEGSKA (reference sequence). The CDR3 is CSTTGEGNQPQHF. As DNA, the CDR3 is TGCAGTACAACAGGGGAAGGCAATCAGCCCCAGCATTTT.

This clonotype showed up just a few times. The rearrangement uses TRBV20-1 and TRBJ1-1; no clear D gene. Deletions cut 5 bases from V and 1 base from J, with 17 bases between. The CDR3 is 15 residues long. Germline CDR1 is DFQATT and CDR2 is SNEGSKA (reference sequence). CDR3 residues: CSAPRGGRENTEAFF. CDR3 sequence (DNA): TGCAGTGCTCCCCGGGGAGGCAGAGAGAACACTGAAGCTTTCTTT.

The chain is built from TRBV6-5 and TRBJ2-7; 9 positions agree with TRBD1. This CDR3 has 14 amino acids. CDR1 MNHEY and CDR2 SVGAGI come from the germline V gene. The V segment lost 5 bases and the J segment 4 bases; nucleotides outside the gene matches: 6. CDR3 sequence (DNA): TGTGCCAGCAGTGACAGGGGGATTAGGTACGAGCAGTACTTC. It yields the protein CASSDRGIRYEQYF.

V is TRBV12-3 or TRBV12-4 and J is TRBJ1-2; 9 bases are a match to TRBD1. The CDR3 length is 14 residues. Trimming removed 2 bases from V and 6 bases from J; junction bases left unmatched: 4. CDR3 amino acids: CASSLTGQGNGYTF. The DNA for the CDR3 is TGTGCCAGCAGTTTAACGGGACAGGGTAATGGCTACACCTTC.